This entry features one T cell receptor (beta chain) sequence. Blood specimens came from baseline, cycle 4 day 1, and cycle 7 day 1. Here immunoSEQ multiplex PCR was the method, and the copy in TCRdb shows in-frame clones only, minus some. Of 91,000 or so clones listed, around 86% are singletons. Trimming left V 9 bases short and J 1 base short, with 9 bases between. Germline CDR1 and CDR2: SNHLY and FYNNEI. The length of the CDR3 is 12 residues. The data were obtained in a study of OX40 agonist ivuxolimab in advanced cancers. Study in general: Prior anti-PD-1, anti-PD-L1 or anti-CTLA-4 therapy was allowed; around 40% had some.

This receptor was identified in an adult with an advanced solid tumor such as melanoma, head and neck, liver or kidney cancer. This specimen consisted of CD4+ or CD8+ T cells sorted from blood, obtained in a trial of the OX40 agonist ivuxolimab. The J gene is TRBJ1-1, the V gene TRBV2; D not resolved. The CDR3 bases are TGTGCCAGAAGCCCCGGGAACACTGAAGCTTTCTTT. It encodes CARSPGNTEAFF.